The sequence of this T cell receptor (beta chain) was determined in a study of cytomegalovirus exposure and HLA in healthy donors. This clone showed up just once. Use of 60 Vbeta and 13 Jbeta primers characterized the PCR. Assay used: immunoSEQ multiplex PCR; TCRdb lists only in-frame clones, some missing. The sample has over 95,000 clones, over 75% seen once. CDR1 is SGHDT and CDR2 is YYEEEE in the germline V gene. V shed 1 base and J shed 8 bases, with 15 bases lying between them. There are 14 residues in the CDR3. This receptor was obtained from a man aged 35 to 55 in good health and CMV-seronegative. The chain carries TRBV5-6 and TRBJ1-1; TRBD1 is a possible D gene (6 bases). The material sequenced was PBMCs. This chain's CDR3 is CASSLFGGRSEAFF. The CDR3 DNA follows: TGTGCCAGCAGCTTGTTCGGGGGGCGATCGGAAGCTTTCTTT. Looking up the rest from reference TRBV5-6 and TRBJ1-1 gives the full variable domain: DAGVTQSPTHLIKTRGQQVTLRCSPKSGHDTVSWYQQALGQGPQFIFQYYEEEERQRGNFPDRFSGHQFPNYSSELNVNALLLGDSALYLCASSLFGGRSEAFFGQGTRLTVV.